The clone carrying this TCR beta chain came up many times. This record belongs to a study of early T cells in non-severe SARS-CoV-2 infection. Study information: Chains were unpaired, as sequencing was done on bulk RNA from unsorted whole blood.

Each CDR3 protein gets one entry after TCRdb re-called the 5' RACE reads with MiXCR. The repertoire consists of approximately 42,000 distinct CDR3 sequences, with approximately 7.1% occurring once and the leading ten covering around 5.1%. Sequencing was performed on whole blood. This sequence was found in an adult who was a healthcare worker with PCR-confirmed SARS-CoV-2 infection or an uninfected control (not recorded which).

CDR3 nucleotides: TGTGCCAGCAGCTTAATTGCACCTGGAAACACCATATATTTT. As protein: CASSLIAPGNTIYF. This chain joins TRBV7-9 and TRBJ1-3; the D is unclear. The CDR3 runs 14 residues. The V end was cut by 2 bases, the J end by 2 bases, with 7 bases between. Per the germline V gene, CDR1 is SEHNR and CDR2 is FQNEAQ (reference sequence).